These 16 T cell receptor beta chains were sequenced from one sample in a study of cytomegalovirus exposure and HLA in healthy donors. Amplification used 60 Vbeta primers and 13 Jbeta primers. Generated by immunoSEQ multiplex PCR, the TCRdb table keeps only in-frame clones and is missing some. The sample shows some 110,000 clones, about 80% of them seen only once. Sequencing used PBMCs. The receptors here all came from a man between 60 and 75 years old in good health and CMV-seropositive.

Only a few counts were recorded for this clone. V and J are TRBV13 and TRBJ2-5, with D perhaps TRBD1 (5 bases). Germline V gene lookup returns CDR1 PRHDT and CDR2 FYEKMQ (reference sequence). The CDR3 covers 15 residues. Trimming cost V 2 bases and J 3 bases, with 13 bases left between them. The CDR3 here is CASSLSRVNKETQYF. The DNA of the CDR3 is TGTGCCAGCAGCTTATCCAGGGTGAATAAAGAGACCCAGTACTTC.

V usage is TRBV21-1 and J usage is TRBJ2-4; the table names TRBD1, a call not compared with the DNA. TRBV21-1 is described as a pseudogene. The CDR3 spans 9 residues. The CDR3 DNA reads as TGTGCCAGCAGATATGACAGGTACTTC. Residues: CASRYDRYF.

The chain links TRBV5-6 to TRBJ2-5, with 9 positions matching TRBD1. The assigned J gene may be wrong: the sequence end matches TRBJ2-7 better. The CDR3 is 14 residues long. Germline CDR1 and CDR2: SGHDT and YYEEEE. The CDR3 DNA sequence: TGTGCCAGCAGCTTCGGACAGGGGCGATACGAGCAGTACTTC. Translated: CASSFGQGRYEQYF.

The chain couples TRBV27 to TRBJ1-5, with D tentatively TRBD1 (6 bases). This CDR3 region has 15 residues. The ends were cut back, 7 bases at V and 1 base at J, with 14 bases in the middle. Germline loops: CDR1 MNHEY, CDR2 SMNVEV (reference sequence). In nucleotides, the CDR3 is TGTGCCAGCATCCCCCGACAGGTAAGCAATCAGCCCCAGCATTTT. This codes for CASIPRQVSNQPQHF.

The chain recombines TRBV5-1 with TRBJ2-5; D gene unclear. Matching the DNA end better, TRBJ2-7 makes the J call doubtful. There are 11 residues in the CDR3. Germline loops: CDR1 SGHRS, CDR2 YFSETQ. The CDR3 region has the DNA TGCGCCAGCAGCTCCCGTTACGAGCAGTACTTC. Amino acid sequence: CASSSRYEQYF.

V and J are TRBV6-5 and TRBJ2-2, with 8 bases matching TRBD1. Germline V gene sequence: CDR1 MNHEY, CDR2 SVGAGI. CDR3 length: 15 amino acids. V shed 8 bases, J shed 6 bases, and the junction held 11 bases outside the gene matches. The CDR3 region has the DNA TGTGCCAGCCGGGTTGCCAGGGGGCATGCCGGGGAGCTGTTTTTT. Protein sequence: CASRVARGHAGELFF.

The V gene is TRBV6-6, the J gene TRBJ2-7, with D possibly TRBD1 on 5 matching bases. Per the germline V gene, CDR1 is MNHNY and CDR2 is SVGAGI (reference sequence). The V end was cut by 6 bases, the J end by 3 bases, with 12 bases between. This CDR3 has 13 residues. The CDR3 is CASSTDSSYEQYF. The CDR3 bases are TGTGCCAGCAGCACCGACAGTAGCTACGAGCAGTACTTC.

The chain has TRBV7-6 and TRBJ1-6; 11 nucleotides agree with TRBD1. The CDR3 has 14 residues. Germline CDR1 is SGHVS and CDR2 is FNYEAQ. V dropped 7 bases and J dropped 10; count of bases not matched to a gene: 6. Here the CDR3 DNA reads TGTGCCAGCACACCCGGGACAGGGGGATCACCCCTCCACTTT. Protein: CASTPGTGGSPLHF.

The chain couples TRBV5-4 to TRBJ2-7; D perhaps matches TRBD1 (7 bases). Germline CDR1 is SGHNT and CDR2 is YYREEE (reference sequence). The CDR3 totals 15 residues. V was clipped by 5 bases and J by 0 bases, with 15 bases between them. This CDR3 is CASREGQTSSYEQYF. The CDR3 nucleotides are TGTGCCAGCAGGGAGGGACAGACGAGCTCCTACGAGCAGTACTTC.

The chain recombines TRBV28 with TRBJ1-2, with 9 bases that match TRBD1. With V trimmed by 5 bases and J by 8 bases, 6 bases remained unmatched. Germline CDR1 MDHEN, CDR2 SYDVKM. The CDR3 runs 13 residues. For the CDR3, the DNA is TGTGCCAGCAGTCCCGGGACAGGGTTAGGCTACACCTTC. Translating it yields CASSPGTGLGYTF.

The genes are TRBV19 and TRBJ1-2; tentatively, D is TRBD1 (5 bases). Germline V gives CDR1 LNHDA, CDR2 SQIVND (reference sequence). Trimming pared 5 bases from V and 3 bases from J, leaving 13 bases between. The CDR3 runs to 14 residues. CDR3 region: CASSRDRGYYGYTF. CDR3 nucleotides: TGTGCCAGTAGTCGAGACAGAGGCTACTATGGCTACACCTTC.

This chain uses TRBV7-8 with TRBJ1-2; D possibly corresponds to TRBD1 (6 bases). V lost 5 bases and J 4 bases, leaving 14 bases between the germline ends. The CDR3 covers 14 residues. Germline V CDR1 and CDR2: SGHVS, FQNEAQ. Written as DNA, the CDR3 is TGTGCCAGCAGCCCCATCAGGGGATCCTATGGCTACACCTTC. Translated: CASSPIRGSYGYTF.

This sequence joins TRBV18 and TRBJ2-7; the match to TRBD1 covers 7 bases. V shed 5 bases, J shed 6 bases, and the junction held 13 bases outside the gene matches. Germline-derived CDR1 and CDR2 are KGHSH and LQKENI. CDR3 length equals 15 residues. The DNA for the CDR3 is TGTGCCAGCTCAACGCGCCATAGTGGACAGGCCGAGCAGTACTTC. Translation: CASSTRHSGQAEQYF.

J is TRBJ1-1 and V is TRBV18; 8 bases are shared with TRBD1. The V gene end was trimmed by 0 bases and the J gene end by 6 bases; junction bases not matched to a gene: 12. This CDR3 comprises 17 residues. Germline V lookup: CDR1 KGHSH, CDR2 LQKENI. The CDR3 spells CASSPPGRQGASAEAFF. The DNA for the CDR3 is TGTGCCAGCTCACCACCGGGGCGTCAGGGGGCCAGCGCTGAAGCTTTCTTT.

The V gene is TRBV11-3, the J gene TRBJ2-2; 8 bases are shared with TRBD1. This CDR3 comprises 14 residues. J was trimmed by 6 bases and V by 3 bases; bases with no gene match: 3. The germline V gene has CDR1 SGHNT and CDR2 YENEEA. The CDR3 region has the DNA TGTGCCAGCAGCTTTAGGACAGGGTCCGGGGAGCTGTTTTTT. It codes for CASSFRTGSGELFF.

The chain employs TRBV2 and TRBJ1-2; 8 bases agree with TRBD1. The CDR3 loop spans 13 amino acids. Germline V gene lookup returns CDR1 SNHLY and CDR2 FYNNEI. V lost 2 bases to trimming and J lost 8 bases; unmatched junction nucleotides: 4. This chain's CDR3 is CASSESGGYGYTF. CDR3 nucleotide sequence: TGTGCCAGCAGTGAATCAGGGGGCTACGGCTACACCTTC.